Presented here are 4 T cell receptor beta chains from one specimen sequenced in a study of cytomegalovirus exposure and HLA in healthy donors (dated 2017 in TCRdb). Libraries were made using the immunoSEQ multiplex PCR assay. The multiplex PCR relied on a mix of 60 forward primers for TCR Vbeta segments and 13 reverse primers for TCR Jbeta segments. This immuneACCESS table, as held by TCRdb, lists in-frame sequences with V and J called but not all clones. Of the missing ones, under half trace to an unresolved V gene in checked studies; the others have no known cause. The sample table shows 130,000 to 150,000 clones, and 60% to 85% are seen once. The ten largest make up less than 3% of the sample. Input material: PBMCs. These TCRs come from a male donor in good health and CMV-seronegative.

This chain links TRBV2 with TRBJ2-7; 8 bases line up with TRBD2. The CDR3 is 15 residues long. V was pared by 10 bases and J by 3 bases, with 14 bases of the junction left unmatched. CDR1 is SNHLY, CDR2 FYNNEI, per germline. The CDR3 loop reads CATASGGIKGYEQYF. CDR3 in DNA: TGTGCCACCGCCTCGGGGGGGATAAAGGGCTACGAGCAGTACTTC.

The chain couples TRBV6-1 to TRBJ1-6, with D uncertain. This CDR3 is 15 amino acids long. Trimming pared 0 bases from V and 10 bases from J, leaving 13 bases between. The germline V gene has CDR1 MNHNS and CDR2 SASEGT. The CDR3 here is CASSEASPGGSPLHF. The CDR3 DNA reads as TGTGCCAGCAGTGAAGCCTCTCCGGGAGGCTCACCCCTCCACTTT.

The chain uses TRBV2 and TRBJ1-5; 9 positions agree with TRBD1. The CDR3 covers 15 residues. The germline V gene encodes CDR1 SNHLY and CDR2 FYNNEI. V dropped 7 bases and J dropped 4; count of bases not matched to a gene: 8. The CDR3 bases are TGTGCCAGCAAACCGGGACAGGGCTCTAATCAGCCCCAGCATTTT. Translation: CASKPGQGSNQPQHF. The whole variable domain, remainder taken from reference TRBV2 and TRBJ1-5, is EPEVTQTPSHQVTQMGQEVILRCVPISNHLYFYWYRQILGQKVEFLVSFYNNEISEKSEIFDDQFSVERPDGSNFTLKIRSTKLEDSAMYFCASKPGQGSNQPQHFGDGTRLSIL.

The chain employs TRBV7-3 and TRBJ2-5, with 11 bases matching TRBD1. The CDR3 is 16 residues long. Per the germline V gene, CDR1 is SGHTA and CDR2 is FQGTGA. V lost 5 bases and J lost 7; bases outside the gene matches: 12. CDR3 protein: CASSRTGGAEGGTQYF. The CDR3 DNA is TGTGCCAGCAGCCGGACAGGGGGCGCAGAGGGAGGGACCCAGTACTTC.